This T cell receptor (beta chain) derives from a study of blood T cells in healthy people across ages. A second 7 to 11 cycle PCR used barcoded and J-beta primers. TCRdb used MiXCR to reprocess the 5' RACE reads, holding one entry per CDR3 protein. The sample gives fewer than 2,000,000 distinct CDR3 sequences, more than 35% of which show up once; 20% to 25% is in the top ten. CDR3 length: 19 residues. The ends were cut back, 5 bases at V and 1 base at J, with 21 bases in the middle. CDR1 and CDR2 (germline): SEHNR, FQNEAQ (reference sequence). Overall study findings and caveats: Per million T cells, TCR beta diversity dropped roughly linearly as age increased.

As for this clonotype: Its antigen remains unidentified.

The TCR sequence derives from a human donor in good health. The rearrangement uses TRBV7-9 and TRBJ2-6; no reliable D call. Input material: blood. CDR3: CASSPKLLASYSGANVLTF. The CDR3 bases are TGTGCCAGCAGCCCTAAGCTATTAGCCTCTTATTCTGGGGCCAACGTCCTGACTTTC.